The following is a TCR beta chain sequence with its context. Its antigen remains unknown. The sample belongs to a study of cytomegalovirus exposure and HLA in healthy donors. General study points: A prior analysis recorded that most TCR beta V segments were productive about 87% or about 30% of the time.

The PCR contained 60 Vbeta and 13 Jbeta primers. Repertoires were generated with immunoSEQ multiplex PCR, while TCRdb's copy carries only in-frame clones and drops some. Listed are fewer than 200,000 clones; around 6% falls within the top ten. Germline values: CDR1 LNHDA, CDR2 SQIVND (reference sequence). Losses at the gene ends were 3 bases for V and 5 bases for J; bases not matched to a gene: 8. The CDR3 consists of 16 residues. The chain carries TRBV19 and TRBJ2-4, with 9 bases aligning to TRBD1. The sample taken for sequencing was PBMCs. This sequence was found in a man aged 25 to 40 in good health and CMV-seronegative. The chain's CDR3 is CASSMETGGSENIQYF. DNA of the CDR3: TGTGCCAGTAGTATGGAAACAGGGGGCTCGGAAAACATTCAGTACTTC.